This T cell receptor (beta chain) was sequenced during a study of cytomegalovirus exposure and HLA in healthy donors. Primers: 60 Vbeta forward and 13 Jbeta reverse. TCRdb keeps only in-frame clones here, not all; method: immunoSEQ multiplex PCR. This listing includes roughly 78,000 clones. With regard to this clone: Its target is not known.

Study-level results: Associated with cytomegalovirus, according to the listing, were approximately 160 TCR beta chains. With DRB1 most and HLA-C fewest, TCR association rates differed between HLA loci in a later analysis. Reportedly, diagnosis of cytomegalovirus status by the classifier showed high specificity and sensitivity.

V lost 7 bases, J lost 9 bases, and 19 bases lay in between. CDR1 is GTSNPN and CDR2 is SVGIG in the germline V gene (reference sequence). CDR3 length equals 14 residues. The sequence came from a man aged 40-50 years in good health and CMV-seronegative. Material: PBMCs. This rearrangement joins TRBV30 to TRBJ1-6; no clear D. CDR3 bases: TGTGCCTTCCAGTCCGGCCTCGAGGGTTCACCCCTCCACTTT. Residues: CAFQSGLEGSPLHF.